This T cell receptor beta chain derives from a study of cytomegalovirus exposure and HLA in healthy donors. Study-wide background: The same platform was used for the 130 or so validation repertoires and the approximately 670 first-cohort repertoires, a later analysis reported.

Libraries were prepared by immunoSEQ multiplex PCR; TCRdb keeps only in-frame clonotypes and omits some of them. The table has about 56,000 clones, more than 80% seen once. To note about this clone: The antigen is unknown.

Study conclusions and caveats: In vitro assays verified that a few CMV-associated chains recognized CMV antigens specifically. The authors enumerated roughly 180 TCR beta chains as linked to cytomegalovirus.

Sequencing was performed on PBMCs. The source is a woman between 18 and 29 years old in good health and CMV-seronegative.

CDR3 DNA sequence: TGTGCCAGCAGCTTAGCCCGACAGGGGGGCTCCTACGAGCAGTACTTC. It is translated as CASSLARQGGSYEQYF. This chain connects TRBV7-2 to TRBJ2-7; 9 bases map to TRBD1. CDR1 is SGHTA and CDR2 is FQGNSA in the germline V gene. The V segment lost 0 bases and the J segment 0 bases; nucleotides outside the gene matches: 3. The CDR3 loop spans 16 amino acids.